The sequence of this TCR beta chain was determined in a study of blood T cell repertoires in COVID-19. Study overall: Sites across the United States, Italy and Spain contributed samples from acute and convalescent COVID-19. Sources were T cells, B-cell-depleted T cells, or PBMCs; the material itself was cDNA or gDNA.

As originally analysed: Reference gene primer amplification gave estimated nucleated cell counts. Only in-frame clones appear in the TCRdb table, and some are missing; sequencing was by immunoSEQ multiplex PCR. The DNA was the basis for D and trimming; V, J and clone size are from that table. The repertoire holds 400,000 to 550,000 clones, with roughly 90% as singletons. V dropped 0 bases and J dropped 0 bases, with 16 bases sitting between them. Germline assignment: CDR1 MGHRA and CDR2 YSYEKL. The CDR3 contains 18 residues. Sequences were obtained from peripheral blood. The clonotype originates from a woman in her twenties or thirties with acute or convalescent COVID-19. This sequence joins TRBV4-1 and TRBJ2-3; D not resolved. The CDR3 DNA reads as TGCGCCAGCAGCCAAGAAGCCGGCGACCTGACTAGCACAGATACGCAGTATTTT. Translated: CASSQEAGDLTSTDTQYF.